The entry below gives a single T cell receptor beta chain sequence along with its context. Its antigen is still unknown. PCR primers comprised 60 Vbeta and 13 Jbeta primers. Per the original methods: Later analysis identified 80 million to 90 million unique TCR beta chains, roughly 11 million shared. Generated by immunoSEQ multiplex PCR, the TCRdb table keeps only in-frame clones and is missing some. V and J calls and clone size are copied from that table; D and trimming were computed from the DNA. The data contain about 110,000 clones, 69% of them seen just once; the ten biggest clones take up 2.5% to 3.5%. This sample is part of a study of cytomegalovirus exposure and HLA in healthy donors. General observations from the study: In a later analysis, TCR beta V- and J-gene trimming showed a link to a missense DCLRE1C variant. An analysis done earlier found most TCR beta V segments productive about 87% or about 30% of the time.

This CDR3 is 15 amino acids long. V was shortened by 0 bases and J by 3 bases, with 10 bases between the two germline ends. Germline assignment: CDR1 SGDLS and CDR2 YYNGEE. This clonotype was sampled from a man aged 25-45 years in good health and CMV-seronegative. This chain links TRBV9 with TRBJ1-3; weak D call: TRBD1 (5 bases). Material: PBMCs. Here the CDR3 reads CASSVATGGGNTIYF. The CDR3 coding sequence is TGTGCCAGCAGCGTAGCTACCGGGGGTGGAAACACCATATATTTT.